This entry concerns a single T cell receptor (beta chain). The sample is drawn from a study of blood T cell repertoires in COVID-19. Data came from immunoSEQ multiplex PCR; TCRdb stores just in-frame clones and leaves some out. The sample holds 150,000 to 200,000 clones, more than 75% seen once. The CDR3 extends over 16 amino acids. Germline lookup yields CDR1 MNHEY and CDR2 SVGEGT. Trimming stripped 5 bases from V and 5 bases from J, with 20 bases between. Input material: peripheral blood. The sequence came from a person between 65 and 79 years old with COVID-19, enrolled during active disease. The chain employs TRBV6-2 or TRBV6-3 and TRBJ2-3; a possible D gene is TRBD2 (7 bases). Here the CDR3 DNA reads TGTGCCAGCAGTACGGTCGGGGCGGGGGCCGAAGATACGCAGTATTTT. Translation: CASSTVGAGAEDTQYF.